This record looks at one T cell receptor (beta chain) sequence and its context. Its antigen target is currently unknown. Within one base of it there is no much larger clone, and no base qualities were kept. The record originates from a study of blood T cell repertoires in COVID-19 (dated by TCRdb to about 2020). A note on the overall study: Samples covering the acute and convalescent phases of COVID-19 were provided by collaborators in the United States, Italy and Spain. Nearly every sample came with metadata listing a de-identified subject ID, COVID-19 status, age in years and sex. The samples were drawn from two sources: the first 160 participants of the ongoing ImmuneRACE study, and over 950 subjects contributed by 6 global collaborators. Subjects who had been exposed to COVID-19, were actively infected with it, or had recovered from it provided the deeply sampled blood TCRbeta repertoires that made up the dataset. The repertoires were made available in a free public database intended to serve as a resource for research on the immune response to SARS-CoV-2. The material from the prospective study consisted of cDNA or gDNA derived from T cells, B-cell-depleted T cells, or PBMCs. Where HLA class I and class II types were available, the types were taken from metadata supplied by the sample provider, not from assay-based typing. Study-wide findings and limitations: How much clinical and demographic metadata was included differed by source and by participant, and the metadata was provided uncurated.

The CDR3 numbers 15 residues from cysteine through phenylalanine. CDR3 DNA is the only sequence kept; it has 45 bases, read in frame from the first base. V and J lose 0 bases and 6 bases, and a span of 15 bases separates them. For CDR1 and CDR2, the germline V gene lists SGHRS and YFSETQ. Participants in the prospective study were aged about 18 to 95 years, lived in about two dozen United States geographic areas, and enrolled through a virtual design. To assign participants to cohorts, the prospective study relied on clinical history that participants themselves reported in a screening survey and a study questionnaire. Exposed participants had been in contact, within 2 weeks of entering the study, with a person who had a PCR-confirmed or clinician-diagnosed case of COVID-19. Each participant in the prospective study had whole blood, serum and a nasopharyngeal or oropharyngeal swab collected by mobile phlebotomists. Prospective study participants could optionally give additional blood draws and questionnaires over an approximately two-month period. Before DNA extraction, blood samples from the prospective study were shipped at room temperature or frozen.

The immunoSEQ Assay, a bias-controlled multiplex PCR, was used to amplify TCRbeta CDR3 regions from genomic DNA. The authors processed their data as follows. The number of nucleated cells in each sample was estimated from the amplification of reference gene primers within the assay. To quantify the absolute abundance of each unique TCRbeta CDR3 rearrangement, sequence reads were collapsed and filtered. Productive Simpson clonality was computed per sample as the square root of Simpson's diversity index over productive rearrangements. Sourced from immuneACCESS, this table was stored by TCRdb with only in-frame sequences that have V and J called. A share of the clones is absent; for the studies checked, an unresolved V gene accounts for under half, and the remainder has no known explanation. V, J and clone size derive from that table, while D and trimming were established from the DNA sequence. The sample table shows fewer than 250,000 clones, and around 89% are seen once. Clones ranked in the top ten supply around 0.85% of the sample.

The sequence derives from a man in his forties or fifties who had been exposed to COVID-19. Recombination connected TRBV5-1 to TRBJ1-2, and the D gene may be TRBD1, 5 bases matching. Input material: PBMCs or T cells enriched from blood (not recorded which). Read as DNA, the sequence is TGCGCCAGCAGCTTGGCGAGACAACTCAGGGATGGCTACACCTTC. Its protein product is CASSLARQLRDGYTF.